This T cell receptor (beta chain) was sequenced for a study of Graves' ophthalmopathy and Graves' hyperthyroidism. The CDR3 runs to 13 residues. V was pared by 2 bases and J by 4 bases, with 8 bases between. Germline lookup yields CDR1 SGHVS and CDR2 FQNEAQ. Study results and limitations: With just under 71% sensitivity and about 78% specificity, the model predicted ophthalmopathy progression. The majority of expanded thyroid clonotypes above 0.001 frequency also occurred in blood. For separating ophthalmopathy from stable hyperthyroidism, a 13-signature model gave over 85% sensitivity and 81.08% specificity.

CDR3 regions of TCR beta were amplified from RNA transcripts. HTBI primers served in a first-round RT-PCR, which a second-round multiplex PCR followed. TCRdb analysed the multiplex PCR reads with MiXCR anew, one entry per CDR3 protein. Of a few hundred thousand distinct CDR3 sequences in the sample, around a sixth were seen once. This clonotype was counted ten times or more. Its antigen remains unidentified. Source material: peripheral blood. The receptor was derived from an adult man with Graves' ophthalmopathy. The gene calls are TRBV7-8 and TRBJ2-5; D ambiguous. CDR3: CASSLSVGETQYF. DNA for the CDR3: TGTGCCAGCAGCTTATCGGTGGGAGAGACCCAGTACTTC.